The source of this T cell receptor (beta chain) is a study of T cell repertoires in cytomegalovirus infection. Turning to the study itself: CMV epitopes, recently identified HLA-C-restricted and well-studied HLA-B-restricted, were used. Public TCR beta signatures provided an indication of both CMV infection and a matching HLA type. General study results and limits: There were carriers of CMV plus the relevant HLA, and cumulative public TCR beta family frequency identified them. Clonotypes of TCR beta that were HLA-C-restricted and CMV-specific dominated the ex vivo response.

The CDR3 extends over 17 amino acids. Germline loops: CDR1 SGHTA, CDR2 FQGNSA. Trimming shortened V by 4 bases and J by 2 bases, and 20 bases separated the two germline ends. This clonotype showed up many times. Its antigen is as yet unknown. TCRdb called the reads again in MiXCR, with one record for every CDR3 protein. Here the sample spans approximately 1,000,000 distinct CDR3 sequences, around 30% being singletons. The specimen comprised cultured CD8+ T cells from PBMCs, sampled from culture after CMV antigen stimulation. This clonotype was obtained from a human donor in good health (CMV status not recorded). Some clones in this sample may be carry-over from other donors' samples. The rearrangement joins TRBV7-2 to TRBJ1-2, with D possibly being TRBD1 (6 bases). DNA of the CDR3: TGTGCCAGCAGCTCCAGGACAGCGCCGGGTGGGAACTATGGCTACACCTTC. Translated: CASSSRTAPGGNYGYTF.